The sequence of this T cell receptor beta chain was determined in a study of OX40 agonist ivuxolimab in advanced cancers. The CDR3 totals 12 residues. Trimming removed 6 bases from V and 6 bases from J, with 8 bases in between. Per the germline V gene, CDR1 is MNHNY and CDR2 is SVGAGI (reference sequence). TCRdb keeps only in-frame clones here, not all; method: immunoSEQ multiplex PCR. The repertoire holds about 84,000 clones, with roughly 87% as singletons. This receptor was identified in an adult with an advanced solid tumor such as melanoma, head and neck, liver or kidney cancer. This chain links TRBV6-6 with TRBJ2-2; D gene unclear. Here the sequenced sample was CD4+ or CD8+ T cells sorted from blood, taken in a trial of the OX40 agonist ivuxolimab. This CDR3 reads CASRTGPGELFF. DNA for the CDR3: TGTGCCAGCAGGACTGGACCCGGGGAGCTGTTTTTT.